The source of this T cell receptor (beta chain) is a study of blood T cell repertoires in COVID-19. Study-level background: The analysed material was cDNA or gDNA that came from T cells, B-cell-depleted T cells, or PBMCs.

V was clipped by 2 bases and J by 2 bases; unmatched bases: 5. This CDR3 is built from 18 residues. Germline V gene data show CDR1 as KGHSH and CDR2 as LQKENI. This clone was seen once. Per the original methods: Using reference gene primer amplification, nucleated cell counts were estimated. Some clones are missing from TCRdb's copy, which holds only in-frame ones; the method was immunoSEQ multiplex PCR. V and J calls and clone size follow that table, whereas D and trimming were derived from the DNA. The sample holds around 260,000 clones; about 87% are singletons and the top ten take 4%. The sequence came from a man aged 55 to 69 who had recovered from COVID-19. Sequencing used peripheral blood. The chain joins TRBV18 to TRBJ2-5; TRBD2 aligns across 16 bases. Here the CDR3 DNA reads TGTGCCAGCTCACCAAGGGGACTAGCGGGGGGGATTCAAGAGACCCAGTACTTC. Its protein product is CASSPRGLAGGIQETQYF.